Sequencing of this T cell receptor (beta chain) was carried out in a study of blood T cell repertoires in COVID-19. About the study: Nucleic acid was either cDNA or gDNA, and it came from T cells, B-cell-depleted T cells, or PBMCs.

Profiled with immunoSEQ multiplex PCR; TCRdb holds only in-frame clones, not every one. In the table there are 60,000 to 85,000 clones, approximately 80% of which are singletons. Losses at the gene ends were 1 base for V and 10 bases for J; bases not matched to a gene: 9. CDR1 is LGHDT and CDR2 is YNNKEL in the germline V gene (reference sequence). This CDR3 is 15 amino acids long. This chain joins TRBV3-1 (or the pseudogene TRBV3-2) and TRBJ1-4; 7 bases match TRBD1. The source is a human donor in a cohort sampled during active COVID-19. Specimen: peripheral blood. The CDR3 sequence: CASSQAGGSWGKLFF. CDR3 bases: TGTGCCAGCAGCCAAGCAGGGGGTTCCTGGGGAAAACTGTTTTTT.